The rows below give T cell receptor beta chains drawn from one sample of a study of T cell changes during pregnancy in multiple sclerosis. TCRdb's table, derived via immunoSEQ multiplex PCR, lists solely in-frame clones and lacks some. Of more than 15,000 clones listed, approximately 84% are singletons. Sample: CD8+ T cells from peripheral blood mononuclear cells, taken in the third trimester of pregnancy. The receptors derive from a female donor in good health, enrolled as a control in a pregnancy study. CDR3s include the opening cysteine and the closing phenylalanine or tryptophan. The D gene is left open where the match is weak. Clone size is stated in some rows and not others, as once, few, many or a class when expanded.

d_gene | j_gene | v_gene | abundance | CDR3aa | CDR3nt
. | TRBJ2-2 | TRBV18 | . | CASSRPRGGLTGELFF | TGTGCCAGCTCTCGACCGCGCGGAGGATTGACCGGGGAGCTGTTTTTT
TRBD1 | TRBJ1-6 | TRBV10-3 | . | CAISESGDRGSPLHF | TGTGCCATCAGTGAGTCAGGAGACAGGGGATCACCCCTCCACTTT
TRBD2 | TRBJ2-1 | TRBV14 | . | CASSHGLAGGLGGEQFF | TGTGCCAGCAGCCACGGACTAGCGGGAGGGCTGGGAGGAGAGCAGTTCTTC
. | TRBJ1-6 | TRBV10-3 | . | CAISESSGTFSNSPLHF | TGTGCCATCAGTGAGTCGTCCGGGACTTTCTCCAATTCACCCCTCCACTTT
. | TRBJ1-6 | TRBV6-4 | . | CAVHRAGSPLHF | TGTGCCGTCCACAGGGCCGGTTCACCCCTCCACTTT
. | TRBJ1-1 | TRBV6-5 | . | CASSRVTSGPTEAFF | TGTGCCAGCAGTAGGGTCACTAGTGGCCCCACTGAAGCTTTCTTT
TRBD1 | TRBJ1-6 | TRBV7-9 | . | CASSLTQGAPLHF | TGTGCCAGCAGCTTAACACAGGGGGCTCCCCTCCACTTT
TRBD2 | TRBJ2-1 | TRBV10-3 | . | CAISERLAGGRGGGNEQFF | TGTGCCATCAGTGAGAGACTAGCGGGAGGGCGTGGGGGGGGCAATGAGCAGTTCTTC
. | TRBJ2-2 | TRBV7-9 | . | CASSLTGDSGELFF | TGTGCCAGCAGCTTGACGGGGGATTCCGGGGAGCTGTTTTTT
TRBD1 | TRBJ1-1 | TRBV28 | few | CASSFRGTEAFF | TGTGCCAGCAGTTTCAGGGGGACTGAAGCTTTCTTT
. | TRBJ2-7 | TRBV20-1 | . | CSAREVYEQYF | TGCAGTGCTAGAGAGGTCTACGAGCAGTACTTC
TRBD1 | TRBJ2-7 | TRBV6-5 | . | CATQTPGTGLYEQYF | TGTGCCACCCAAACCCCCGGGACAGGGCTGTACGAGCAGTACTTC
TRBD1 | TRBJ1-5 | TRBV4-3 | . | CASSQDGTGSRQPQHF | TGCGCCAGCAGCCAAGACGGGACAGGGAGTCGGCAGCCCCAGCATTTT
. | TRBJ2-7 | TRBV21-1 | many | CASSKALPFGSGGYEQYF | TGTGCCAGCAGCAAAGCCCTGCCCTTTGGTAGCGGGGGCTACGAGCAGTACTTC
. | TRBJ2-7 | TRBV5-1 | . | CASSLDPAYEQYF | TGCGCCAGCAGCTTGGATCCCGCCTACGAGCAGTACTTC
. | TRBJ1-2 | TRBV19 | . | CASMPGGPYLGYTF | TGTGCCAGTATGCCGGGGGGCCCCTATCTTGGCTACACCTTC
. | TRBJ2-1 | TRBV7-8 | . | CASSLDISYYNEQFF | TGTGCCAGCAGCCTAGACATTTCTTATTACAATGAGCAGTTCTTC
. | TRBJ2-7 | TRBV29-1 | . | CSVGHSYEQYF | TGCAGCGTGGGACATTCCTACGAGCAGTACTTC
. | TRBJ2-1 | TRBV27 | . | CASSPGTYPPEEFF | TGTGCCAGCAGCCCCGGGACTTACCCTCCGGAGGAGTTCTTC
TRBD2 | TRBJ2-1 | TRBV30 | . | CAWSTSGSSYNEQFF | TGTGCCTGGAGTACTAGCGGGAGCTCCTACAATGAGCAGTTCTTC
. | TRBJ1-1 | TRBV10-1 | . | CASSDSGWPEAFF | TGCGCCAGCAGTGACTCGGGGTGGCCTGAAGCTTTCTTT
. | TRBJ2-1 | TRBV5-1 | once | CASSPLTVNYNEQFF | TGCGCCAGCAGTCCTTTGACAGTGAACTACAATGAGCAGTTCTTC
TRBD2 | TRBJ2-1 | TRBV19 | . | CATELAGGLNYNEQFF | TGTGCCACCGAGCTAGCGGGAGGGCTCAACTACAATGAGCAGTTCTTC
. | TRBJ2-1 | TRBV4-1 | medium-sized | CASSQDGQNEQFF | TGCGCCAGCAGCCAAGATGGACAAAATGAGCAGTTCTTC
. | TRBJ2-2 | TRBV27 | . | CASREGANTGELFF | TGTGCCAGCAGGGAGGGGGCAAACACCGGGGAGCTGTTTTTT
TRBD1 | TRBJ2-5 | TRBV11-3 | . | CASSPPTGPQYF | TGTGCCAGCAGCCCCCCGACAGGGCCCCAGTACTTC
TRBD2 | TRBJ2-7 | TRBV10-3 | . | CAISESLAGDASYEQYF | TGTGCCATCAGTGAGTCACTAGCGGGGGATGCCTCCTACGAGCAGTACTTC
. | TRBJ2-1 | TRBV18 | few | CASSPVGTGSSYNEQFF | TGTGCCAGCTCACCAGTTGGGACTGGGAGCTCCTACAATGAGCAGTTCTTC
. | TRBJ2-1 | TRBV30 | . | CAWSLGGGPNEQFF | TGTGCCTGGAGTTTAGGGGGAGGGCCGAATGAGCAGTTCTTC
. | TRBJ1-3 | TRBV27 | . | CASGGAYGNTIYF | TGTGCCAGCGGGGGGGCGTATGGAAACACCATATATTTT
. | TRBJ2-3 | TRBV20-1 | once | CSAGETDTQYF | TGCAGTGCTGGGGAGACAGATACGCAGTATTTT
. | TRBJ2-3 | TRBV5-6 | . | CASTGTLDGLTDTQYF | TGTGCCAGCACCGGTACCCTCGACGGGTTGACAGATACGCAGTATTTT
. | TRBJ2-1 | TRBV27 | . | CASSLGFVGANEQFF | TGTGCCAGCAGTTTAGGGTTCGTGGGGGCCAATGAGCAGTTCTTC
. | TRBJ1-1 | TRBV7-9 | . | CASSPTGGNTEAFF | TGTGCCAGCAGCCCCACGGGTGGTAACACTGAAGCTTTCTTT
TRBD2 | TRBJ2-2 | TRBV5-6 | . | CASSKGLAGGPTGELFF | TGTGCCAGCAGCAAAGGACTAGCGGGGGGGCCAACCGGGGAGCTGTTTTTT
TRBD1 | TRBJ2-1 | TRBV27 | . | CASRTGGSYNEQFF | TGTGCCAGCAGGACAGGGGGGTCCTACAATGAGCAGTTCTTC
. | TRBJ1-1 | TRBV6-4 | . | CASSESGEGTEAFF | TGTGCCAGCAGTGAGTCAGGGGAGGGGACTGAAGCTTTCTTT
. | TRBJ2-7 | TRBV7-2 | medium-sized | CASSLERVSAYEQYF | TGTGCCAGCAGCTTAGAAAGAGTTTCGGCCTACGAGCAGTACTTC
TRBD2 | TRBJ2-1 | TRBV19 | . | CASSILEREFHEQFF | TGTGCCAGTAGTATCTTGGAGCGGGAGTTTCATGAGCAGTTCTTC
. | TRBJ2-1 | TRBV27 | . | CASSLNEGPYNEQFF | TGTGCCAGCAGTCTTAACGAGGGCCCCTACAATGAGCAGTTCTTC
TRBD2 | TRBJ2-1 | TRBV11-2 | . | CASSSPIAGVYNEQFF | TGTGCCAGCAGCTCCCCTATAGCGGGAGTCTACAATGAGCAGTTCTTC
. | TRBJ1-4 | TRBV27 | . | CASSLLGPPNEKLFF | TGTGCCAGCAGTTTATTGGGCCCCCCTAATGAAAAACTGTTTTTT
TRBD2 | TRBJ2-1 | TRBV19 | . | CASSNVGGGAYNEQFF | TGTGCCAGTAGTAATGTCGGGGGGGGCGCCTACAATGAGCAGTTCTTC
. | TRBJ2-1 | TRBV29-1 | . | CSGGQSSYNEQFF | TGCAGCGGCGGACAGAGCTCCTACAATGAGCAGTTCTTC
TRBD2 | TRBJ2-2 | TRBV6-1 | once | CASSRTRWELFF | TGTGCCAGCAGTAGGACTAGGTGGGAGCTGTTTTTT
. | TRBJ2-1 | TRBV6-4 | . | CASSEEGVPYNEQFF | TGTGCCAGCAGTGAAGAGGGCGTTCCCTACAATGAGCAGTTCTTC
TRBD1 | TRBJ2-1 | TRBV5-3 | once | CARSWDLEDRGCYNEQFF | TGTGCCAGAAGCTGGGATTTGGAGGACAGGGGGTGCTACAATGAGCAGTTCTTC
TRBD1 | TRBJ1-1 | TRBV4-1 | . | CASSQDSGTGATEAFF | TGCGCCAGCAGCCAAGATTCTGGGACAGGGGCCACTGAAGCTTTCTTT
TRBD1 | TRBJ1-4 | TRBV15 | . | CATTLRQGSKEKLFF | TGTGCCACCACTCTTCGACAGGGCTCTAAGGAAAAACTGTTTTTT
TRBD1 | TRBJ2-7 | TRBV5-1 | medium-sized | CASRPRDRAINYEQYF | TGCGCCAGCAGACCCCGGGACAGGGCCATTAACTACGAGCAGTACTTC
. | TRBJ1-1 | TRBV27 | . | CASRVAGYTEAFF | TGTGCCAGCAGGGTGGCGGGGTACACTGAAGCTTTCTTT
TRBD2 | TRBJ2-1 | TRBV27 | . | CASSFGGRALDEQFF | TGTGCCAGCAGTTTTGGCGGGAGGGCCCTCGATGAGCAGTTCTTC
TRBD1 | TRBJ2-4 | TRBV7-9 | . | CASSFVQTGRAKNIQYF | TGTGCCAGCAGCTTTGTGCAGACAGGGCGGGCCAAAAACATTCAGTACTTC
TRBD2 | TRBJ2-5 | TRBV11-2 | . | CASSPSGSRETQYF | TGTGCCAGCAGTCCTAGCGGGAGTAGGGAGACCCAGTACTTC
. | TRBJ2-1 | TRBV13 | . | CASSPPSGNEQFF | TGTGCCAGCAGCCCACCCTCGGGGAATGAGCAGTTCTTC